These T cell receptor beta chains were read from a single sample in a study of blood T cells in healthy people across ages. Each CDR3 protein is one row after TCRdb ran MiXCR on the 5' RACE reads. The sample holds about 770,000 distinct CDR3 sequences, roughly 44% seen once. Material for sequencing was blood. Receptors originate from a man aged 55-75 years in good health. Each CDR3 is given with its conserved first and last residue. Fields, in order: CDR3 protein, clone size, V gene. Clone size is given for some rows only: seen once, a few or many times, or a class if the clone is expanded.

CASSTRGGSRSQLFF	.	TRBV21-1
CASSPTLANYGYTF	few	TRBV28
CASSPKVGSTEGFF	.	TRBV18
CASSQEYRETEAFF	.	TRBV4-3
CASSFSRGLSYEQYF	.	TRBV28
CASSLMASGARETQYF	many	TRBV5-1
CASSPKTENYGYTF	.	TRBV5-1
CASSLGWRGAQETQYF	.	TRBV11-2
CASRSGGGTDTQYF	.	TRBV6-6
CASNLQGLSGNTIYF	.	TRBV2
CASSQTTGPYGYTF	few	TRBV4-3
CASSLVSGGDSYNEQFF	.	TRBV7-2
CASSLNIQTYEQFF	.	TRBV6-5
CASSLTTGAASPLHF	few	TRBV25-1
CASSQVRGANYGYTF	few	TRBV4-1
CASSYPPGYGQPQHF	.	TRBV6-2/TRBV6-3
CASAHTVNQPQHF	.	TRBV6-6
CASSYNQAGGGETQYF	once	TRBV5-5
CATCRDGLRGQGEETQYF	.	TRBV15
CASSQDELAGGHNEQFF	.	TRBV4-3
CASSSLGLAGGTDIRYF	.	TRBV6-5
CSARDHGGGASYEQYF	.	TRBV20-1
CASTRGGAEETQYF	few	TRBV6-1
CASALLGEGKSPLHF	.	TRBV6-1
CASRLHRDPYNEQFF	.	TRBV6-2/TRBV6-3
CASSLGASSETQYF	.	TRBV7-9
CASSSSGETEAFF	.	TRBV5-1
CSVAHGDYSYERYF	.	TRBV29-1
CATSARGRGIGLYGYTF	.	TRBV15
CASRLAGGPMEQYF	.	TRBV2
CATSRDRGQGGDTQYF	.	TRBV15
CASSVGYYEQYF	.	TRBV18
CASSQPRTGQSYNEQYF	.	TRBV3-1
CSAYRGGPHNEQFF	.	TRBV20-1
CASWGLHPTRGYTF	.	TRBV7-9
CASSQEDRGGGYTF	.	TRBV4-1
CASAVSGDQPQHF	many	TRBV7-9
CASSLAGAENIQYF	.	TRBV12-3/TRBV12-4
CASSMDRSYGYTF	.	TRBV2
CASSFSGAWGYTF	.	TRBV5-5